This T cell receptor (beta chain) was profiled in a study of shared clonotypes between healthy human individuals. Repertoires were generated with immunoSEQ multiplex PCR, while TCRdb's copy carries only in-frame clones and drops some. Here the sample spans a few million clones, almost 96% being singletons. The specimen sequenced was naive CD4+ T cells sorted from blood. The subset was: CD45RA+ positively selected. This TCR was recovered from a man younger than 35 in good health.

CDR3 in DNA: TGTGCCAGCAGTTTCGGCGGGACGTCGTACAATGAGCAGTTCTTC. Translation: CASSFGGTSYNEQFF. This chain connects TRBV6-6 to TRBJ2-1; a weak D match, TRBD2 (6 bases). V was trimmed by 4 bases and J by 4 bases, leaving 14 bases between them. Germline V gives CDR1 MNHNY, CDR2 SVGAGI (reference sequence). The CDR3 totals 15 residues.